This T cell receptor beta chain was identified during a study of control samples from healthy donors and cancer patients. The table came from immunoSEQ multiplex PCR; TCRdb's copy has only in-frame clones and leaves some out. The sample consists of 110,000 or so clones, around 89% of them appearing once. Trimming left V 4 bases short and J 0 bases short, with 10 bases between. The CDR3 spans 15 residues. The germline V gene has CDR1 MGHRA and CDR2 YSYEKL. This clone has only one observation. The receptor's source is a woman between 50 and 59 years old in good health. The J gene is TRBJ2-4, the V gene TRBV4-1; possible D gene TRBD2, 6 bases. Source material: blood. CDR3 DNA sequence: TGCGCCAGCAGCCTGCGGGGTCTAGCCAAAAACATTCAGTACTTC. It codes for CASSLRGLAKNIQYF.